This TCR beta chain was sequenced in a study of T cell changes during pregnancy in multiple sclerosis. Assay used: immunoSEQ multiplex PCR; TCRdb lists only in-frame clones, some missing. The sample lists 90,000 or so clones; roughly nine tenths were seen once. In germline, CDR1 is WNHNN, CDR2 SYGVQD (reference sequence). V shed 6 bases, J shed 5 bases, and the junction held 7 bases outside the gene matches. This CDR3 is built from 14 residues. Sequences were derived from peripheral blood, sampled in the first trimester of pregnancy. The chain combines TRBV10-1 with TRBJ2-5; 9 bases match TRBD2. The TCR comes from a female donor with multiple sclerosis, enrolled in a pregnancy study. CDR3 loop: CASSPAGGGETQYF. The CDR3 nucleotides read TGCGCCAGCAGCCCAGCGGGAGGCGGGGAGACCCAGTACTTC.